The 19 T cell receptor beta chains listed next were all sequenced from one sample in a study of blood T cell repertoires in COVID-19. TCRdb's table, derived via immunoSEQ multiplex PCR, lists solely in-frame clones and lacks some. Of roughly 300,000 clones in the sample, roughly 87% were seen once. Sequencing used PBMCs or T cells enriched from blood (not recorded which). The receptors were sampled from a woman between 25 and 40 years old who had recovered from COVID-19.

The rearrangement joins TRBV5-1 to TRBJ1-2, with D unresolved. From germline, CDR1 is SGHRS and CDR2 YFSETQ. V shed 0 bases and J shed 2 bases, with 8 bases lying between them. The CDR3 length is 14 residues. In nucleotides, the CDR3 is TGCGCCAGCAGCTTGGGTCCCCGGAACTATGGCTACACCTTC. It is translated as CASSLGPRNYGYTF.

The rearrangement uses TRBV10-3 and TRBJ1-2; weak D call: TRBD1 (6 bases). CDR1 ENHRY and CDR2 SYGVKD come from the germline V gene. V was trimmed by 2 bases and J by 4 bases, leaving 23 bases between them. The CDR3 has 18 amino acids. For the CDR3, the DNA is TGTGCCATCAGTGAGACACCTACAGGGAGGAGCGGGGTCTATGGCTACACCTTC. Protein product: CAISETPTGRSGVYGYTF.

The chain has TRBV19 and TRBJ1-1, with TRBD1 matching over 9 bases. CDR1 and CDR2 from the germline V gene are LNHDA and SQIVND (reference sequence). The CDR3 is 13 residues long. J was trimmed by 11 bases and V by 6 bases; bases with no gene match: 10. CDR3 DNA: TGTGCCAGTAGAGGGACAGGGATTGGCGTGGCTTTCTTT. It is translated as CASRGTGIGVAFF.

The chain recombines TRBV5-1 with TRBJ2-7; TRBD1 matches at 11 bases. Germline V CDR1 and CDR2: SGHRS, YFSETQ. After removal of 3 bases from V and 5 bases from J, the junction contained 4 bases not matched to a gene. This CDR3 comprises 14 residues. The CDR3 DNA follows: TGCGCCAGCAGCTCTGGACAGGGGGCCAACGAGCAGTACTTC. This encodes CASSSGQGANEQYF.

This clone occurred once. The chain recombines TRBV10-3 with TRBJ2-1; no clear D. This CDR3 spans 12 amino acids. Germline assignment: CDR1 ENHRY and CDR2 SYGVKD. Trimming pared 0 bases from V and 15 bases from J, leaving 12 bases between. CDR3 sequence: CAISESGPMGFF. The CDR3 nucleotides read TGTGCCATCAGTGAGTCGGGCCCGATGGGGTTCTTC.

This chain links TRBV30 with TRBJ2-5; D is unclear. This CDR3 region has 13 residues. Trimming took off 3 bases at V and 3 bases at J, with 11 bases between the two ends. From germline, CDR1 is GTSNPN and CDR2 SVGIG (reference sequence). This CDR3 reads CAWRVTAEETQYF. CDR3 coding DNA: TGTGCCTGGAGGGTAACAGCCGAAGAGACCCAGTACTTC. Based on the CDR3 plus reference TRBV30 and TRBJ2-5, the full variable domain is SQTIHQWPATLVQPVGSPLSLECTVEGTSNPNLYWYRQAAGRGLQLLFYSVGIGQISSEVPQNLSASRPQDRQFILSSKKLLLSDSGFYLCAWRVTAEETQYFGPGTRLLVL.

The chain joins TRBV7-9 to TRBJ1-2, with a tentative D call TRBD1 (5 bases). Germline CDR1 SEHNR, CDR2 FQNEAQ (reference sequence). V was clipped by 5 bases and J by 8 bases, with 15 bases between them. The CDR3 covers 13 residues. This CDR3 is CASSPDSLDGYTF. The DNA of the CDR3 is TGTGCCAGCAGCCCCGACAGCCTCGACGGCTACACCTTC.

This chain links TRBV14 with TRBJ1-2; 12 nucleotides align to TRBD1. V shed 3 bases and J 8 bases; nucleotides not matched to a gene: 7. The CDR3 consists of 15 residues. Germline CDR1 reads SGHDN; CDR2 reads FVKESK. The CDR3 DNA reads TGTGCCAGCAGCCAGGCCGGGACAGGGGGCAGAGGCTACACCTTC. This encodes CASSQAGTGGRGYTF.

V gene TRBV11-2 combines with J gene TRBJ2-3; TRBD2 matches 9 bases. CDR1 and CDR2 (germline): SGHAT, FQNNGV. The CDR3 has 17 amino acids. The V segment lost 5 bases and the J segment 4 bases; nucleotides outside the gene matches: 13. The CDR3 nucleotides are TGTGCCAGCAGCCGGGGCCGAGGCGAGCGGGGGGCAGATACGCAGTATTTT. Its protein is CASSRGRGERGADTQYF.

This rearrangement joins TRBV28 to TRBJ2-7, with D unclear. V lost 3 bases and J lost 4, with 10 bases in between. This CDR3 comprises 13 residues. Germline V gives CDR1 MDHEN, CDR2 SYDVKM. CDR3 sequence reads: CASSFGQRYEQYF. The DNA of the CDR3 is TGTGCCAGCAGTTTTGGGCAGAGATACGAGCAGTACTTC.

The rearrangement uses TRBV4-3 and TRBJ1-2; 12 bases match TRBD1. The germline V gene has CDR1 LGHNA and CDR2 YSLEER. The CDR3 is made up of 16 amino acids. V dropped 0 bases and J dropped 14; count of bases not matched to a gene: 13. As DNA, the CDR3 is TGCGCCAGCAGCCAAGAAATTGGCCCGGGACAGGGGGCATCGACCTTC. It codes for CASSQEIGPGQGASTF.

V is TRBV7-8 and J is TRBJ1-2; tentatively, D is TRBD1 (5 bases). This CDR3 is 15 amino acids long. The V end lost 0 bases, the J end lost 6 bases, and 14 bases lay between the germline ends. CDR1 and CDR2 (germline): SGHVS, FQNEAQ. CDR3: CASSLAGGRGNGYTF. The CDR3 nucleotides read TGTGCCAGCAGCTTAGCGGGGGGAAGGGGCAATGGCTACACCTTC.

The J gene is TRBJ1-5, the V gene TRBV16, with D maybe TRBD1 (5 bases). V lost 2 bases and J 2 bases, leaving 7 bases between the germline ends. This CDR3 comprises 14 residues. Per germline, CDR1 KGHSY and CDR2 FQNENV. DNA of the CDR3: TGTGCCAGCAGCCAAGGACAAGGCAATCAGCCCCAGCATTTT. Translated, it gives CASSQGQGNQPQHF.

The chain links TRBV20-1 to TRBJ2-5; the match to TRBD1 covers 7 bases. V lost 4 bases and J lost 9; bases outside the gene matches: 5. The V gene's germline CDR1 is DFQATT and CDR2 SNEGSKA (reference sequence). The CDR3 has 11 amino acids. In nucleotides, the CDR3 is TGCAGTGCTAAGACAGGGCCCCCCCAGTACTTC. It is translated as CSAKTGPPQYF.

The CDR3 bases are TGTGCCAGCAGCTTTACCGGGACAGGGGGCTACACTGAAGCTTTCTTT. Protein: CASSFTGTGGYTEAFF. The V gene is TRBV7-2, the J gene TRBJ1-1; TRBD1 agrees at 12 bases. Germline CDR1 and CDR2: SGHTA and FQGNSA. J lost 3 bases, V lost 3 bases, and 5 bases had no gene match. This CDR3 is built from 16 residues.

This clone has a handful of counts. The rearrangement links TRBV2 to TRBJ1-1; D is perhaps TRBD1 (6 bases). Germline CDR1 SNHLY, CDR2 FYNNEI. The CDR3 is made up of 14 amino acids. Trimming removed 5 bases at V and 0 bases at J, with 10 bases between. This CDR3 reads CASSPGTLNTEAFF. CDR3 DNA: TGTGCCAGCAGTCCCGGGACATTGAACACTGAAGCTTTCTTT.

The V call is TRBV7-9, the J call TRBJ1-4; 9 nucleotides line up with TRBD1. The ends lost 8 bases at V and 7 bases at J; junction bases unmatched: 8. The CDR3 sequence is 14 residues long. Per germline, CDR1 SEHNR and CDR2 FQNEAQ (reference sequence). The CDR3 DNA follows: TGTGCCAGCTCGGGGACAGGGAAGGCTGAAAAACTGTTTTTT. It codes for CASSGTGKAEKLFF.

V usage is TRBV14 and J usage is TRBJ2-2; TRBD1 agrees at 12 bases. The CDR3 sequence is 16 residues long. V lost 2 bases to trimming and J lost 4 bases; unmatched junction nucleotides: 2. Germline V gene lookup returns CDR1 SGHDN and CDR2 FVKESK. The CDR3 bases are TGTGCCAGCAGCCAAAGGGACAGGGGGCTCACCGGGGAGCTGTTTTTT. Residues: CASSQRDRGLTGELFF. Together with reference TRBV14 and TRBJ2-2, the CDR3 gives the full variable domain: EAGVTQFPSHSVIEKGQTVTLRCDPISGHDNLYWYRRVMGKEIKFLLHFVKESKQDESGMPNNRFLAERTGGTYSTLKVQPAELEDSGVYFCASSQRDRGLTGELFFGEGSRLTVL.

The rearrangement joins TRBV9 to TRBJ2-3, with 9 nucleotides matching TRBD2. The V gene's germline CDR1 is SGDLS and CDR2 YYNGEE. Trimming took 4 bases from V and 0 from J; bases not matched to a gene: 15. The CDR3 sequence is 19 residues long. The CDR3 DNA reads TGTGCCAGCAGCCCTGCTTGGGGTCTGGCGGGGGGGAGCACAGATACGCAGTATTTT. This sequence encodes CASSPAWGLAGGSTDTQYF.